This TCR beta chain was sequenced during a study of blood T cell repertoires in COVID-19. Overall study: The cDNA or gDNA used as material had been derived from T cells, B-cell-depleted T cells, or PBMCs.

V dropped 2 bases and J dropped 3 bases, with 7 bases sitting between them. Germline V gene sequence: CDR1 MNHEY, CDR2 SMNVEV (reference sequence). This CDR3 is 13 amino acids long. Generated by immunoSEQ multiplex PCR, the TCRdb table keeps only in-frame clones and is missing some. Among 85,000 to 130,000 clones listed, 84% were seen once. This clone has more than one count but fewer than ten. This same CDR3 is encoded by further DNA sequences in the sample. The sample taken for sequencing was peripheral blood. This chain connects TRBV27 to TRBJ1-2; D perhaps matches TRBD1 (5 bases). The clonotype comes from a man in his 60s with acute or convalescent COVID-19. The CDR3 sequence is CASSLGRDYGYTF. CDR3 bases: TGTGCCAGCAGTTTAGGCAGGGACTATGGCTACACCTTC.